The entry that follows covers one T cell receptor (beta chain) sequence. Its specificity is unknown. This specimen belongs to a study of shared clonotypes between healthy human individuals. The authors ran the assay at deep level. The repertoire was sequenced with immunoSEQ multiplex PCR; TCRdb's copy has only in-frame clones and lacks some. The sample yields hundreds of thousands of clones, about 96% seen once. CDR1 and CDR2 from the germline V gene are SQVTM and ANQGSEA. This CDR3 contains 12 residues. V lost 6 bases and J lost 12, with 20 bases in between. CD45RO negativity and positive selection for CCR7 defined naive CD8 cells, a population that excluded terminally differentiated effector memory CD45RA+ cells. Study-level points and caveats: Estimated clonotype richness was generally higher in naive than memory subsets. A few donors had around 5% of their naive CD4 clonotypes in common.

The chain uses TRBV29-1 and TRBJ1-1; D is perhaps TRBD1 (5 bases). This TCR was recovered from a man younger than 40 in good health. The sequencing input was naive CD8+ T cells sorted from blood. CDR3 residues: CSVGRQEGATFF. CDR3 in DNA: TGCAGCGTGGGGCGCCAGGAGGGAGCGACTTTCTTT.